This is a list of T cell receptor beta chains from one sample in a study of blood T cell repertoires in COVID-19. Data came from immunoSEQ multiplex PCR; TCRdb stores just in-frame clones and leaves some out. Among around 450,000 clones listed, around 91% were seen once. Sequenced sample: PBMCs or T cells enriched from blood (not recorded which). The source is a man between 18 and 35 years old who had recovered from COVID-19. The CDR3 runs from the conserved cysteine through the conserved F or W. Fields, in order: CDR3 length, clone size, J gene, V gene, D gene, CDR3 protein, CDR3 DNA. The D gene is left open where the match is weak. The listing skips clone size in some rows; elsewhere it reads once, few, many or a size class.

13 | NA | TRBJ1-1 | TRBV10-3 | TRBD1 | CAISLEGQAEAFF | TGTGCCATCAGTTTGGAGGGACAGGCTGAAGCTTTCTTT
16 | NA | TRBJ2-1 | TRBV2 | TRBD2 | CASSEGLAGGPDEQFF | TGTGCCAGCAGTGAAGGGTTAGCGGGGGGGCCCGATGAGCAGTTCTTC
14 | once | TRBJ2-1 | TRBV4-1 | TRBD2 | CASSTSGVYNEQFF | TGCGCCAGCAGTACTAGCGGTGTTTACAATGAGCAGTTCTTC
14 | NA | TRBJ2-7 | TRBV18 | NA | CASREPGRGNEQYF | TGTGCCAGCCGGGAACCGGGACGGGGGAACGAGCAGTACTTC
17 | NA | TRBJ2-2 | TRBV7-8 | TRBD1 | CASSETGFPRNTGELFF | TGTGCCAGCAGCGAGACAGGGTTCCCAAGGAACACCGGGGAGCTGTTTTTT
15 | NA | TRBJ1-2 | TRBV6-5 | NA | CASSTFRGEGYGYTF | TGTGCCAGCAGTACCTTCAGGGGCGAGGGCTATGGCTACACCTTC
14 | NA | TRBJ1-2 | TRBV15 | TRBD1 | CATSRWDRGYGYTF | TGTGCCACCAGCAGGTGGGACAGGGGCTATGGCTACACCTTC
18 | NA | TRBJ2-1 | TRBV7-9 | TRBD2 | CASSLAGSGGKTYNEQFF | TGTGCCAGCAGCTTAGCCGGTAGCGGGGGCAAAACCTACAATGAGCAGTTCTTC
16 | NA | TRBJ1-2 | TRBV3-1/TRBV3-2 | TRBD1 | CASSQAPTGQREGYTF | TGTGCCAGCAGCCAAGCTCCGACAGGGCAAAGGGAAGGCTACACCTTC
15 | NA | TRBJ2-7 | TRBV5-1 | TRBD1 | CASSLWGQGVGEQYF | TGCGCCAGCAGCTTGTGGGGACAGGGGGTAGGGGAGCAGTACTTC